The rows below give T cell receptor beta chains drawn from one sample of a study of T cell repertoires in cytomegalovirus infection. One entry per CDR3 protein results from TCRdb running MiXCR on the reads. Among about 140,000 distinct CDR3 sequences listed, about 6.1% were seen once. The sequencing input was PBMCs. Receptor source: a human donor in good health (CMV status not recorded). Some clones in this sample may be carry-over from other donors' samples. The CDR3 runs from the conserved cysteine through the conserved F or W. Fields, in order: J gene, V gene, D gene, clone size, CDR3 protein, CDR3 DNA. A D gene is named only where the DNA matches it firmly. Size values are once, few and many counts, or a class for expanded clones, and some rows have none.

>TRBJ2-5|TRBV5-1|-|once
CSSRPALRYSEGETQYF
TGCTCCAGCAGACCCGCCCTTAGATACAGCGAGGGGGAGACCCAGTACTTC
>TRBJ1-1|TRBV6-1|-|many
CASRGSRDGEAFF
TGTGCCAGCAGGGGGAGCAGGGATGGTGAAGCTTTCTTT
>TRBJ2-3|TRBV28|-|few
CASSFWADTQYF
TGTGCCAGCAGTTTCTGGGCAGATACGCAGTATTTT
>TRBJ1-4|TRBV5-5|-|few
CASSYRGGATNEKLFF
TGTGCCAGCAGCTATCGGGGAGGGGCAACTAATGAAAAACTGTTTTTT
>TRBJ2-7|TRBV7-9|TRBD2|many
CASSLPLAGRAYEQYF
TGTGCCAGCAGCTTGCCACTAGCGGGGAGAGCCTACGAGCAGTACTTC
>TRBJ2-3|TRBV5-6|TRBD1|-
CASSLRRGQGSTDTQYF
TGTGCCAGCAGCTTGCGGCGTGGACAGGGGTCCACAGATACGCAGTATTTT
>TRBJ1-2|TRBV28|TRBD1|many
CASQDRGDYGYTF
TGTGCCAGCCAAGACAGGGGGGACTATGGCTACACCTTC
>TRBJ2-3|TRBV7-2|TRBD2|many
CASSLEAGGYSIGDTQYF
TGTGCCAGCAGCTTAGAAGCGGGGGGCTATTCTATAGGAGATACGCAGTATTTT
>TRBJ2-3|TRBV19|TRBD2|many
CASRNRGGQDADTQYF
TGTGCCAGCAGAAATAGGGGAGGGCAGGACGCAGATACGCAGTATTTT
>TRBJ1-6|TRBV7-2|TRBD1|many
CASSFGTGDSPLHF
TGTGCCAGCAGCTTCGGGACAGGGGACTCACCCCTCCACTTT
>TRBJ2-3|TRBV5-4|TRBD1|many
CASSPKRTGKTSSTDTQYF
TGTGCCAGCAGCCCTAAACGGACAGGGAAGACCTCTAGCACAGATACGCAGTATTTT
>TRBJ1-3|TRBV7-2|TRBD1|many
CASSDFRGRSGNTIYF
TGTGCCAGCAGCGATTTCAGGGGGCGCTCTGGAAACACCATATATTTT
>TRBJ1-2|TRBV7-9|-|many
CASSVASLTVYGYTF
TGTGCCAGCAGCGTAGCCTCTCTGACAGTCTATGGCTACACCTTC
>TRBJ1-1|TRBV11-2|-|many
CASSLQGLHTEAFF
TGTGCCAGCAGCTTACAGGGCCTCCACACTGAAGCTTTCTTT
>TRBJ1-1|TRBV5-1|-|few
CASSLDPGATEAFF
TGCGCCAGCAGCTTGGATCCGGGGGCCACTGAAGCTTTCTTT
>TRBJ1-2|TRBV7-2|-|many
CASSLVVFGSRAFGSGYTF
TGTGCCAGCAGCTTAGTCGTTTTCGGCTCCAGGGCGTTTGGCAGTGGCTACACCTTC
>TRBJ1-2|TRBV4-2|-|many
CASSQEGSHSYGYTF
TGTGCCAGCAGCCAAGAGGGCAGTCACTCCTATGGCTACACCTTC
>TRBJ2-2|TRBV19|TRBD2|many
CASSPGLVPGELFF
TGTGCCAGTAGTCCAGGACTAGTGCCCGGGGAGCTGTTTTTT
>TRBJ1-1|TRBV10-3|-|many
CAISEARTNTEAFF
TGTGCCATCAGTGAAGCCCGCACAAACACTGAAGCTTTCTTT
>TRBJ2-7|TRBV28|TRBD1|many
CASTRDSPYEQYF
TGTGCCAGCACCCGGGACAGCCCTTACGAGCAGTACTTC
>TRBJ2-1|TRBV6-6|TRBD2|many
CASTTSGGYNEQFF
TGTGCCAGCACTACTAGCGGGGGGTACAATGAGCAGTTCTTC
>TRBJ2-7|TRBV6-2/TRBV6-3|TRBD1|few
CASSRQGNSYEQYF
TGTGCCAGCAGTCGACAGGGAAACTCCTACGAGCAGTACTTC
>TRBJ2-7|TRBV19|TRBD2|many
CASSRSGLAGGPLYEQYF
TGTGCCAGTAGCCGCTCCGGACTAGCGGGGGGCCCGCTCTACGAGCAGTACTTC
>TRBJ1-4|TRBV4-1|-|many
CASSYPGRANEKLFF
TGCGCCAGCAGCTACCCCGGGAGAGCTAATGAAAAACTGTTTTTT
>TRBJ2-3|TRBV2|TRBD2|few
CASSSSGGGADTQYF
TGTGCCAGCAGCTCTAGCGGGGGCGGAGCAGATACGCAGTATTTT
>TRBJ2-3|TRBV7-9|-|many
CASSARDMGYTDTQYF
TGTGCCAGCAGCGCCCGGGACATGGGATACACAGATACGCAGTATTTT